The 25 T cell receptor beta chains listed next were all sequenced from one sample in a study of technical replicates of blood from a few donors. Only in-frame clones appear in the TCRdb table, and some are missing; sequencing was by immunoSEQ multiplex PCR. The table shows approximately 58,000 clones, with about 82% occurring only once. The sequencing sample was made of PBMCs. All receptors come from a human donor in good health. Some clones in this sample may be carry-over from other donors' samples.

CDR3 nucleotides: TGTGCCAGCAGCCAAGCTGTCACCGGGGAGCTGTTTTTT. It is translated as CASSQAVTGELFF. The gene calls are TRBV14 and TRBJ2-2, with D uncertain. Germline loops: CDR1 SGHDN, CDR2 FVKESK. The CDR3 length is 13 residues. With 1 base removed from V and 4 bases from J, the gap between germline ends came to 4 bases.

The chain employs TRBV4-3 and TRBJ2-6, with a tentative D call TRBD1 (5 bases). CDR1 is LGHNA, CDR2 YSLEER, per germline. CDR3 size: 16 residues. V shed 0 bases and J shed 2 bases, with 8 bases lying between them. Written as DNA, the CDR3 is TGCGCCAGCAGCCAAGATTTCAGGGCTGGGGCCAACGTCCTGACTTTC. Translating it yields CASSQDFRAGANVLTF.

The CDR3 protein is CAIREQALGELFF. CDR3 DNA: TGTGCCATCAGGGAACAGGCTCTCGGGGAGCTGTTTTTT. This chain uses TRBV10-3 with TRBJ2-2, with D perhaps matching TRBD1 (5 bases). Germline assignment: CDR1 ENHRY and CDR2 SYGVKD. The V end was cut by 6 bases, the J end by 7 bases, with 12 bases between. The CDR3 has 13 amino acids.

CDR3 protein: CASSIVTGGRQPQHF. The DNA for the CDR3 is TGTGCCAGTAGTATCGTGACAGGGGGCCGTCAGCCCCAGCATTTT. The J gene is TRBJ1-5, the V gene TRBV19, with 10 nucleotides matching TRBD1. Germline lookup yields CDR1 LNHDA and CDR2 SQIVND (reference sequence). The CDR3 has 15 amino acids. Trimming took 3 bases from V and 6 from J; bases not matched to a gene: 5.

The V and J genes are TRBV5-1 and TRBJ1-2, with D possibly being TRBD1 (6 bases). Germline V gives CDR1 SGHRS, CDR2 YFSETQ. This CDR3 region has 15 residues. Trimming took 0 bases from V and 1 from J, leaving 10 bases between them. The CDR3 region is CASSLAGDYNYGYTF. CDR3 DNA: TGCGCCAGCAGCTTGGCAGGGGACTATAACTATGGCTACACCTTC.

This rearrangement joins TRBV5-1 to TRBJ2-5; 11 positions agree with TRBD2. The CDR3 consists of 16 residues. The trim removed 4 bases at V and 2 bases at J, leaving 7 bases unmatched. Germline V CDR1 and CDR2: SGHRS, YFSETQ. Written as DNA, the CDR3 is TGCGCCAGCAGCAGGACGACTAGCGGGGCGCAAGAGACCCAGTACTTC. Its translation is CASSRTTSGAQETQYF.

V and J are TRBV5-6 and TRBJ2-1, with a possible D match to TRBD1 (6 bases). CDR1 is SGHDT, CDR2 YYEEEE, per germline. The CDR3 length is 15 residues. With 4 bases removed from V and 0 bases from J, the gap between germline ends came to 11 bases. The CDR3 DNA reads TGTGCCAGCAGCCTGGGACAAGTCTCCTACAATGAGCAGTTCTTC. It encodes CASSLGQVSYNEQFF.

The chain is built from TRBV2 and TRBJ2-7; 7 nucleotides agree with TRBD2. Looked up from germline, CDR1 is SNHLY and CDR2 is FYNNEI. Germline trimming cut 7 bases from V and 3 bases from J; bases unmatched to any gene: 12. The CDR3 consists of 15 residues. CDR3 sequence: CASTWGGAGVYEQYF. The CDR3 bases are TGTGCCAGCACGTGGGGGGGTGCGGGAGTCTACGAGCAGTACTTC.

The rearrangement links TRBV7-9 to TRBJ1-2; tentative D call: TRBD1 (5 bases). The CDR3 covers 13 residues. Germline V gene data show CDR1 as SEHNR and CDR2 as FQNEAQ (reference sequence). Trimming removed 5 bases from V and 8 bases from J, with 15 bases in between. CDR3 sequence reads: CASSDRQTEGYTF. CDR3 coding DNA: TGTGCCAGCAGCGATCGACAGACCGAGGGCTACACCTTC. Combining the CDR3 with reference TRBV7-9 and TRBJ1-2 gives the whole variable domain DTGVSQNPRHKITKRGQNVTFRCDPISEHNRLYWYRQTLGQGPEFLTYFQNEAQLEKSRLLSDRFSAERPKGSFSTLEIQRTEQGDSAMYLCASSDRQTEGYTFGSGTRLTVV.

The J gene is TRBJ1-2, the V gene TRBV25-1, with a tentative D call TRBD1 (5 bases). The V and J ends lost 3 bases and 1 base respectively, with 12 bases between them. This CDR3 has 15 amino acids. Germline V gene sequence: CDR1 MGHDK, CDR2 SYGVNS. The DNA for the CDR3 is TGTGCCAGCAGTGATGCGGGGACCGGTAACTATGGCTACACCTTC. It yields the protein CASSDAGTGNYGYTF.

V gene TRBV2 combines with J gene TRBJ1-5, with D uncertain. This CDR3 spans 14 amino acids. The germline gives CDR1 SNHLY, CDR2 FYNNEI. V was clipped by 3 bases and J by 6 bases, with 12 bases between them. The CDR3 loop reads CASSDVVVGQPQHF. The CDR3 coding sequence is TGTGCCAGCAGTGACGTCGTAGTCGGTCAGCCCCAGCATTTT. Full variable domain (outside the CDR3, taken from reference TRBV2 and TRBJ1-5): EPEVTQTPSHQVTQMGQEVILRCVPISNHLYFYWYRQILGQKVEFLVSFYNNEISEKSEIFDDQFSVERPDGSNFTLKIRSTKLEDSAMYFCASSDVVVGQPQHFGDGTRLSIL.

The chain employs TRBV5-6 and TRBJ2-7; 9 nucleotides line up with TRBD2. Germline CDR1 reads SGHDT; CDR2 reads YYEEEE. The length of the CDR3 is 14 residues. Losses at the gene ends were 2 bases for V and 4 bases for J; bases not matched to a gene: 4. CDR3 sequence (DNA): TGTGCCAGCAGCTTATTAGCGGGGGAATACGAGCAGTACTTC. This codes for CASSLLAGEYEQYF.

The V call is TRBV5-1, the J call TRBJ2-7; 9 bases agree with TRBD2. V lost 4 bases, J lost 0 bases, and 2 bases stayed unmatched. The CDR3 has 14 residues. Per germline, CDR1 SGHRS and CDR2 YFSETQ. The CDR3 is CASSTTSGSYEQYF. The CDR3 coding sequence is TGCGCCAGCAGCACGACTAGCGGCTCCTACGAGCAGTACTTC.

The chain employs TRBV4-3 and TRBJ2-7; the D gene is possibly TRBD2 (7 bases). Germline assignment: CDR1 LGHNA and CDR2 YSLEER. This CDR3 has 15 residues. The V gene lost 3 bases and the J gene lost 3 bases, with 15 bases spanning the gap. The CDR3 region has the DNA TGCGCCAGCAGCCAGGGGGGGGGCGTCATCTACGAGCAGTACTTC. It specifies CASSQGGGVIYEQYF.

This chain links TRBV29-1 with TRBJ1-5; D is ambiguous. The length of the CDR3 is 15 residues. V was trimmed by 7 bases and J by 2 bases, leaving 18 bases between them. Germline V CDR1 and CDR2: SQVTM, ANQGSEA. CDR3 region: CSACGRGWGNQPQHF. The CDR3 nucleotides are TGCAGCGCCTGTGGCCGGGGATGGGGCAATCAGCCCCAGCATTTT.

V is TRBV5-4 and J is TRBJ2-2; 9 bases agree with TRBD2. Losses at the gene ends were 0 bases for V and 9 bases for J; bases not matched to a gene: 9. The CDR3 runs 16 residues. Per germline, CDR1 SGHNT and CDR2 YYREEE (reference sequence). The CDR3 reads CASSLAKGGGARELFF. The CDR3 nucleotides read TGTGCCAGCAGCTTGGCCAAGGGCGGGGGGGCTCGGGAGCTGTTTTTT.

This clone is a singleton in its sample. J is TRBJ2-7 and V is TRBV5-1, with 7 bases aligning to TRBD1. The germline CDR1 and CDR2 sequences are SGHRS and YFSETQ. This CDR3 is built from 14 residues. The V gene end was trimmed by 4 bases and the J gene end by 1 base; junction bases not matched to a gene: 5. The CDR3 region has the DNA TGCGCCAGCAGCAGGACAGGACCGTCCTACGAGCAGTACTTC. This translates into CASSRTGPSYEQYF.

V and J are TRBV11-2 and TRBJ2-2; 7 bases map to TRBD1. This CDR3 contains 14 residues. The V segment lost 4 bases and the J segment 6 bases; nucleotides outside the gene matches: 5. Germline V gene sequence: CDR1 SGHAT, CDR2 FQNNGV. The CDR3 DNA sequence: TGTGCCAGCAGCTCCGTAGGACAGGCCGGGGAGCTGTTTTTT. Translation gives CASSSVGQAGELFF. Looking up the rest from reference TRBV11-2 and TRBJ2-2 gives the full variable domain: EAGVAQSPRYKIIEKRQSVAFWCNPISGHATLYWYQQILGQGPKLLIQFQNNGVVDDSQLPKDRFSAERLKGVDSTLKIQPAKLEDSAVYLCASSSVGQAGELFFGEGSRLTVL.

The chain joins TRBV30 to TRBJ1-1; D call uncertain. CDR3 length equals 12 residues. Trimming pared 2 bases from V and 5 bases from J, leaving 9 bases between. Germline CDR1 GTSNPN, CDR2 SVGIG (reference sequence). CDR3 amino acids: CAWSYTRTEAFF. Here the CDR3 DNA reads TGTGCCTGGAGTTATACGCGGACTGAAGCTTTCTTT. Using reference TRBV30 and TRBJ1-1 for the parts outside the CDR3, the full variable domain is SQTIHQWPATLVQPVGSPLSLECTVEGTSNPNLYWYRQAAGRGLQLLFYSVGIGQISSEVPQNLSASRPQDRQFILSSKKLLLSDSGFYLCAWSYTRTEAFFGQGTRLTVV.

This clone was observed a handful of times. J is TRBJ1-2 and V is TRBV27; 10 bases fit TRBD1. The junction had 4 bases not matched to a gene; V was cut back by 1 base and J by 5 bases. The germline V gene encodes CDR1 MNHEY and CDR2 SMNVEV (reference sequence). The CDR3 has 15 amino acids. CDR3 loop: CASSLYPDRGYGYTF. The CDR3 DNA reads TGTGCCAGCAGTTTATACCCGGACAGGGGGTATGGCTACACCTTC.

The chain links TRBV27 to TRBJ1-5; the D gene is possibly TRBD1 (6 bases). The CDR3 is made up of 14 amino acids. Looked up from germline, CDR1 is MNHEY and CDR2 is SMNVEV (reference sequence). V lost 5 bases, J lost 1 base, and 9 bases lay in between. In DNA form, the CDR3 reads TGTGCCAGCAGTCCACAGGGAAGCAATCAGCCCCAGCATTTT. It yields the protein CASSPQGSNQPQHF.

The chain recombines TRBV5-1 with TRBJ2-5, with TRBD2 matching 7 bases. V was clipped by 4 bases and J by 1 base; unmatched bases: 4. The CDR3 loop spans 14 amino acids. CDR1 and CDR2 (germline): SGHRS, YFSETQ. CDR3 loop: CASSTTSPQETQYF. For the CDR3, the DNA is TGCGCCAGCAGCACGACTAGCCCCCAAGAGACCCAGTACTTC. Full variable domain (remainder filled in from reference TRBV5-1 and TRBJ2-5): KAGVTQTPRYLIKTRGQQVTLSCSPISGHRSVSWYQQTPGQGLQFLFEYFSETQRNKGNFPGRFSGRQFSNSRSEMNVSTLELGDSALYLCASSTTSPQETQYFGPGTRLLVL.

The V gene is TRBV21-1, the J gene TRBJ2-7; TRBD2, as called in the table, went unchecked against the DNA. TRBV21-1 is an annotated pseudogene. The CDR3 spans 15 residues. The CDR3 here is CASSGGLAGPYEQYF. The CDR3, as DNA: TGTGCCAGCAGCGGGGGACTAGCGGGACCCTACGAGCAGTACTTC.

The CDR3, as DNA: TGTGCCAGTAGTATCGGGGGGACAGGGATCTACGAGCAGTACTTC. Its translation: CASSIGGTGIYEQYF. This rearrangement joins TRBV19 to TRBJ2-7; 9 nucleotides match TRBD1. Losses at the gene ends were 3 bases for V and 3 bases for J; bases not matched to a gene: 6. Germline values: CDR1 LNHDA, CDR2 SQIVND (reference sequence). This CDR3 contains 15 residues.

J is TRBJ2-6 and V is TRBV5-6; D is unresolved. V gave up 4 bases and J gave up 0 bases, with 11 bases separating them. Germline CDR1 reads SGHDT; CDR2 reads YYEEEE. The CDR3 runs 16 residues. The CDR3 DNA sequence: TGTGCCAGCAGCGCCTTACCGAGCTCTGGGGCCAACGTCCTGACTTTC. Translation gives CASSALPSSGANVLTF. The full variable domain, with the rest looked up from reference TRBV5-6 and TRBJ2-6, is DAGVTQSPTHLIKTRGQQVTLRCSPKSGHDTVSWYQQALGQGPQFIFQYYEEEERQRGNFPDRFSGHQFPNYSSELNVNALLLGDSALYLCASSALPSSGANVLTFGAGSRLTVL.